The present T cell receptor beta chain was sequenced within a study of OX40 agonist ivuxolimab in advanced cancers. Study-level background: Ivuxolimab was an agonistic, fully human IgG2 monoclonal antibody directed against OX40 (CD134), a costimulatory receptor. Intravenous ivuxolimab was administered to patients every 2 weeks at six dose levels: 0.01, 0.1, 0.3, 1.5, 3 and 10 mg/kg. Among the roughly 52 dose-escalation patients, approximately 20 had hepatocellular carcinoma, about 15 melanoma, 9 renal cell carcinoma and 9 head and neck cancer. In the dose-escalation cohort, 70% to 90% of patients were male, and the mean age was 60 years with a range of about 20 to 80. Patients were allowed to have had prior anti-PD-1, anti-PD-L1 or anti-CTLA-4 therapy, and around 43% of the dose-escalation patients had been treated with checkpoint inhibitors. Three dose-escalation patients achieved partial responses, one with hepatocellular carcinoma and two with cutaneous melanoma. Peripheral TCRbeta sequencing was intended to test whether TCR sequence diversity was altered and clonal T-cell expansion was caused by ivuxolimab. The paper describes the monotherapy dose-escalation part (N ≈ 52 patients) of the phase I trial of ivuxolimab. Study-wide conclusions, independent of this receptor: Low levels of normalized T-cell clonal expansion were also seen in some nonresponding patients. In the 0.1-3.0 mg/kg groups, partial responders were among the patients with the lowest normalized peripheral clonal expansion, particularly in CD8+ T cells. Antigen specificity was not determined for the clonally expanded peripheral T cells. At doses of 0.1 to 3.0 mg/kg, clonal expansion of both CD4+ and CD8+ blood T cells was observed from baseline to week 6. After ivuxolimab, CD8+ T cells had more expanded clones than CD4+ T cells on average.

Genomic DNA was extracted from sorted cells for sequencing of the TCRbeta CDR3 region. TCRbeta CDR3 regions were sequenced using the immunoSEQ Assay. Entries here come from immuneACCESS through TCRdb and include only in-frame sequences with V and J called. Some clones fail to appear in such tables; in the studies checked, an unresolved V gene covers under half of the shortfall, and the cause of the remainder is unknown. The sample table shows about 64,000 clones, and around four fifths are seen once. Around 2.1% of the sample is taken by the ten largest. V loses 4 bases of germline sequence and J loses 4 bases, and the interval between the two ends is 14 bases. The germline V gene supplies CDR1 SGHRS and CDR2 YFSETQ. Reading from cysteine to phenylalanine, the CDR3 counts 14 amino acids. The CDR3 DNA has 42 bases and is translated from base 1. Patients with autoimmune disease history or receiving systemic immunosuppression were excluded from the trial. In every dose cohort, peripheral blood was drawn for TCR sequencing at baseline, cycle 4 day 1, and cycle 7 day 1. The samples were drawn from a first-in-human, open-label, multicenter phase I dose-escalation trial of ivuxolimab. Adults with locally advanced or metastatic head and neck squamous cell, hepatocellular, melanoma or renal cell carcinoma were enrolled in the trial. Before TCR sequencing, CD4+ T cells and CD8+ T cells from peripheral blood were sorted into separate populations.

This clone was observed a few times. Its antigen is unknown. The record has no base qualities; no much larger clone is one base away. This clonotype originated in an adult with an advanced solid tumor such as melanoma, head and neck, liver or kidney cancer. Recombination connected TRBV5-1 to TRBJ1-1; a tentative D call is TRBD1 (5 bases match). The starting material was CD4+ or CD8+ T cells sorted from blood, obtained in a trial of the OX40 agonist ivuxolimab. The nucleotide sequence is TGCGCCAGCAGCGCCTCCGGGGCCGGCACTGAAGCTTTCTTT. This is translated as CASSASGAGTEAFF.